A single sample is the source of the 30 T cell receptor beta chains below, sequenced in a study of cytomegalovirus exposure and HLA in healthy donors (dated by TCRdb to 2017 to 2019). The library was made by the immunoSEQ multiplex PCR assay. TCRdb stores this immuneACCESS table with in-frame sequences only. Part of the clones is absent; in the studies checked, under half of the shortfall reflects unresolved V genes, and no reason is known for the rest. In all, the sample holds 200,000 to 250,000 clones, and approximately 80% of those were seen once. 11% to 15% of the sample rests with the top ten. The sequencing sample was made of PBMCs. All receptors come from a woman aged 25 to 45 in good health and CMV-seropositive.

The rearrangement links TRBV5-1 to TRBJ2-2, with D tentatively TRBD2 (6 bases). This CDR3 has 16 residues. V gave up 0 bases and J gave up 1 base, with 10 bases separating them. Germline V lookup: CDR1 SGHRS, CDR2 YFSETQ. The CDR3 loop reads CASSLVWGVNTGELFF. CDR3 DNA: TGCGCCAGCAGCTTGGTTTGGGGGGTGAACACCGGGGAGCTGTTTTTT.

This clone was recorded only once. The CDR3 nucleotides read TGTGCCAGCAGTGACTCCGGGACTAGCGGGAGCAATGAGCAGTTCTTC. This gives the protein CASSDSGTSGSNEQFF. The chain uses TRBV6-4 and TRBJ2-1; 14 bases match TRBD2. The germline V gene has CDR1 MRHNA and CDR2 SNTAGT. The trim removed 0 bases at V and 6 bases at J, leaving 1 base unmatched. CDR3 length: 16 amino acids.

This chain uses TRBV6-5 with TRBJ2-1; D gene unclear. The CDR3 has 14 residues. Trimming pared 0 bases from V and 9 bases from J, leaving 12 bases between. Germline V CDR1 and CDR2: MNHEY, SVGAGI. The CDR3 DNA reads as TGTGCCAGCAGTTACTCGATTCTTGTTACTGAGCAGTTCTTC. Translating gives CASSYSILVTEQFF.

This clone was found once. This chain connects TRBV29-1 to TRBJ2-3, with 9 positions matching TRBD2. CDR1 is SQVTM and CDR2 is ANQGSEA in the germline V gene. The CDR3 has 17 amino acids. With 7 bases clipped from V and 4 bases from J, the junction kept 18 bases outside the gene matches. The CDR3 DNA is TGCAGCGCCGGAGAGCGCGGGAGGGCCCGTTTCGCAGATACGCAGTATTTT. Its translation: CSAGERGRARFADTQYF.

This chain joins TRBV5-5 and TRBJ2-5; TRBD1 might be the D (5 bases). This CDR3 has 12 amino acids. CDR1 SGHKS and CDR2 YYEKEE come from the germline V gene (reference sequence). V was cut by 8 bases and J by 3 bases, with 11 bases left in between. CDR3 coding DNA: TGTGCCAGTGGGGCCCCCGAAGAGACCCAGTACTTC. As protein: CASGAPEETQYF.

The CDR3, as DNA: TGTGCCACCAGCAGAGCTTACAAGAGTGAGCAGTACTTC. It specifies CATSRAYKSEQYF. The V call is TRBV15, the J call TRBJ2-7; D not certain. V lost 1 base and J lost 7, with 11 bases in between. Germline assignment: CDR1 LNHNV and CDR2 YYDKDF (reference sequence). There are 13 residues in the CDR3.

V gene TRBV9 combines with J gene TRBJ2-7, with D possibly being TRBD1 or TRBD2 (5 bases each). The germline V and J ends were trimmed by 3 bases and 0 bases, with 7 bases remaining between them. This CDR3 is built from 13 residues. In germline, CDR1 is SGDLS, CDR2 YYNGEE. This CDR3 reads CASSDGTSYEQYF. The CDR3 nucleotides read TGTGCCAGCAGCGACGGGACCTCCTACGAGCAGTACTTC. Together with reference TRBV9 and TRBJ2-7, the CDR3 gives the full variable domain: DSGVTQTPKHLITATGQRVTLRCSPRSGDLSVYWYQQSLDQGLQFLIQYYNGEERAKGNILERFSAQQFPDLHSELNLSSLELGDSALYFCASSDGTSYEQYFGPGTRLTVT.

This sequence joins TRBV5-1 and TRBJ1-4, with 12 positions matching TRBD1. This CDR3 contains 21 residues. CDR1 is SGHRS and CDR2 is YFSETQ in the germline V gene. V was pared by 0 bases and J by 2 bases, with 14 bases of the junction left unmatched. In DNA form, the CDR3 reads TGCGCCAGCAGCTTGGTTCCAACCGGGACAGGGGGCACGGGCACTAATGAAAAACTGTTTTTT. Translating gives CASSLVPTGTGGTGTNEKLFF. Supplemented by reference TRBV5-1 and TRBJ1-4, the full variable domain reads KAGVTQTPRYLIKTRGQQVTLSCSPISGHRSVSWYQQTPGQGLQFLFEYFSETQRNKGNFPGRFSGRQFSNSRSEMNVSTLELGDSALYLCASSLVPTGTGGTGTNEKLFFGSGTQLSVL.

This sequence joins TRBV5-5 and TRBJ1-2; 7 bases align to TRBD1. The length of the CDR3 is 13 residues. Germline V gene sequence: CDR1 SGHKS, CDR2 YYEKEE (reference sequence). V shed 4 bases, J shed 4 bases, and the junction held 4 bases outside the gene matches. CDR3 protein: CASSRGTVYGYTF. DNA for the CDR3: TGTGCCAGCAGCCGCGGGACAGTCTATGGCTACACCTTC.

The chain joins TRBV6-1 to TRBJ2-3; TRBD1 aligns across 11 bases. Germline-derived CDR1 and CDR2 are MNHNS and SASEGT. The CDR3 sequence is 17 residues long. V lost 2 bases to trimming and J lost 0 bases; unmatched junction nucleotides: 4. This CDR3 is CASSEMGQGVSTDTQYF. The CDR3 DNA sequence: TGTGCCAGCAGTGAAATGGGACAGGGGGTCAGCACAGATACGCAGTATTTT.

The chain recombines TRBV11-2 with TRBJ2-2; 11 nucleotides line up with TRBD1. Germline CDR1 is SGHAT and CDR2 is FQNNGV. J lost 4 bases, V lost 5 bases, and 3 bases had no gene match. The CDR3 runs to 15 residues. The CDR3 DNA reads TGTGCCAGCAGCGCCGGGACAGGGGGCACCGGGGAGCTGTTTTTT. This gives the protein CASSAGTGGTGELFF.

This clone was seen just once. The rearrangement uses TRBV9 and TRBJ2-7; 7 bases are a match to TRBD1. Germline CDR1 is SGDLS and CDR2 is YYNGEE. The junction had 13 bases not matched to a gene; V was cut back by 3 bases and J by 7 bases. There are 15 residues in the CDR3. The DNA of the CDR3 is TGTGCCAGCAGCGCCCGACCGGGACAGCCTGAGGAGCAGTACTTC. It codes for CASSARPGQPEEQYF.

The gene calls are TRBV15 and TRBJ2-7; D may match TRBD1 or TRBD2 (5 bases each). V gave up 0 bases and J gave up 1 base, with 19 bases separating them. This CDR3 has 18 residues. The V gene's germline CDR1 is LNHNV and CDR2 YYDKDF (reference sequence). The CDR3 protein is CATSRDASTRGLSYEQYF. Written as DNA, the CDR3 is TGTGCCACCAGCAGAGATGCCTCCACACGGGGCCTTTCCTACGAGCAGTACTTC.

The V call is TRBV4-2, the J call TRBJ2-2; 11 bases map to TRBD2. Unmatched junction bases numbered 3, after V lost 4 bases and J lost 2 bases. CDR3 length: 16 residues. The germline V gene has CDR1 LGHNA and CDR2 YNFKEQ. CDR3: CASSPGLAVNTGELFF. The CDR3 DNA is TGTGCCAGCAGCCCGGGACTAGCGGTTAACACCGGGGAGCTGTTTTTT.

The chain links TRBV6-4 to TRBJ2-7; D may correspond to TRBD1 or TRBD2 (6 bases each). The CDR3 covers 14 residues. The germline V gene encodes CDR1 MRHNA and CDR2 SNTAGT. Trimming took 4 bases from V and 3 from J, leaving 13 bases between them. The CDR3 sequence is CASSGKGGIYEQYF. The CDR3 DNA sequence: TGTGCCAGCAGTGGTAAAGGGGGGATCTACGAGCAGTACTTC.

V usage is TRBV5-4 and J usage is TRBJ2-1; D is unresolved. The CDR3 contains 11 residues. In germline, CDR1 is SGHNT, CDR2 YYREEE (reference sequence). The V end lost 0 bases, the J end lost 10 bases, and 5 bases lay between the germline ends. CDR3: CASSLVREQFF. CDR3 DNA sequence: TGTGCCAGCAGCTTGGTTCGCGAGCAGTTCTTC. The whole variable domain, remainder taken from reference TRBV5-4 and TRBJ2-1, is ETGVTQSPTHLIKTRGQQVTLRCSSQSGHNTVSWYQQALGQGPQFIFQYYREEENGRGNFPPRFSGLQFPNYSSELNVNALELDDSALYLCASSLVREQFFGPGTRLTVL.

Only one count was recorded for this clone. This rearrangement joins TRBV4-1 to TRBJ2-1; 9 bases fit TRBD1. The J segment lost 7 bases and the V segment lost 4 bases, leaving 8 bases of the junction unmatched. Germline V CDR1 and CDR2: MGHRA, YSYEKL. The CDR3 extends over 15 amino acids. The CDR3 protein is CASSPQTGGLNEQFF. The CDR3 nucleotides are TGCGCCAGCAGCCCCCAGACAGGGGGTTTGAATGAGCAGTTCTTC.

The gene calls are TRBV7-8 and TRBJ2-1; possibly TRBD1 for D (5 bases). V lost 5 bases to trimming and J lost 7 bases, with 15 bases between them. The CDR3 has 14 amino acids. Germline V CDR1 and CDR2: SGHVS, FQNEAQ. CDR3 sequence: CASSNLQGKNEQFF. CDR3 coding DNA: TGTGCCAGCAGCAATCTCCAGGGAAAGAATGAGCAGTTCTTC.

This clone was observed many times. The chain recombines TRBV7-3 with TRBJ1-5, with 8 bases aligning to TRBD1. Germline V gene sequence: CDR1 SGHTA, CDR2 FQGTGA. V shed 5 bases and J 7 bases; nucleotides not matched to a gene: 10. CDR3 length: 15 residues. The CDR3 DNA sequence: TGTGCCAGCAGCCCCCAGACAGGGGTGGGCCAGCCCCAGCATTTT. The encoded protein is CASSPQTGVGQPQHF. The full variable domain, with the rest looked up from reference TRBV7-3 and TRBJ1-5, is GAGVSQTPSNKVTEKGKYVELRCDPISGHTALYWYRQSLGQGPEFLIYFQGTGAADDSGLPNDRFFAVRPEGSVSTLKIQRTERGDSAVYLCASSPQTGVGQPQHFGDGTRLSIL.

J is TRBJ2-7 and V is TRBV6-7; D remains unclear. TRBV6-7 is labeled an ORF, and its function is uncertain. CDR3 length: 14 residues. Trimming took 9 bases from V and 4 from J, leaving 19 bases between them. CDR3 in amino acids: CARGNPKIYYEQYF. Here the CDR3 DNA reads TGTGCCAGGGGGAATCCCAAAATATATTACGAGCAGTACTTC.

The chain links TRBV14 to TRBJ1-5; perhaps TRBD1 as D (6 bases). Germline CDR1 SGHDN, CDR2 FVKESK. This CDR3 is built from 13 residues. Trimming left V 3 bases short and J 6 bases short, with 9 bases between. CDR3 protein: CASSQGASQPQHF. As DNA, the CDR3 is TGTGCCAGCAGCCAGGGGGCGAGTCAGCCCCAGCATTTT.

The rearrangement uses TRBV7-3 and TRBJ1-1; the D gene is possibly TRBD1 (5 bases). CDR3 length: 14 amino acids. V was shortened by 3 bases and J by 1 base, with 9 bases between the two germline ends. Germline V lookup: CDR1 SGHTA, CDR2 FQGTGA. This CDR3 reads CASSFSGTNTEAFF. In DNA form, the CDR3 reads TGTGCCAGCAGCTTCTCAGGGACGAACACTGAAGCTTTCTTT.

The chain links TRBV5-4 to TRBJ1-2; possible D gene TRBD1, 6 bases. The CDR3 loop spans 15 amino acids. V was trimmed by 4 bases and J by 2 bases, leaving 15 bases between them. Germline V gives CDR1 SGHNT, CDR2 YYREEE (reference sequence). CDR3 sequence (DNA): TGTGCCAGCAGCCCTGGATCGGGGGGCAACTATGGCTACACCTTC. Translated, it gives CASSPGSGGNYGYTF.

In regard to this clone: Since a much larger clone is just one base distant, this may be a read error. The chain joins TRBV4-3 to TRBJ1-1, with 10 nucleotides matching TRBD1. V was pared by 1 base and J by 1 base, with 3 bases of the junction left unmatched. The CDR3 loop spans 16 amino acids. CDR1 and CDR2 from the germline V gene are LGHNA and YSLEER. In DNA, the CDR3 is TGCGCCAGCAGCCAAGGGGGACAGGGGTCGAACACTGAAGCTTTCTTT. Translating gives CASSQGGQGSNTEAFF.

The V gene is TRBV18, the J gene TRBJ1-5; the match to TRBD1 covers 10 bases. J was trimmed by 7 bases and V by 2 bases; bases with no gene match: 8. CDR3 size: 16 residues. The germline V gene encodes CDR1 KGHSH and CDR2 LQKENI. The CDR3 bases are TGTGCCAGCTCACCAGCGGGACAGGGGAAGGGGCAGCCCCAGCATTTT. This codes for CASSPAGQGKGQPQHF.

The rearrangement links TRBV30 to TRBJ2-7; D uncertain. The V end was cut by 3 bases, the J end by 5 bases, with 8 bases between. This CDR3 comprises 11 residues. Germline V CDR1 and CDR2: GTSNPN, SVGIG (reference sequence). This CDR3 is CAWSTIDEQYF. CDR3 in DNA: TGTGCCTGGAGCACCATCGACGAGCAGTACTTC. The full variable domain, with the rest looked up from reference TRBV30 and TRBJ2-7, is SQTIHQWPATLVQPVGSPLSLECTVEGTSNPNLYWYRQAAGRGLQLLFYSVGIGQISSEVPQNLSASRPQDRQFILSSKKLLLSDSGFYLCAWSTIDEQYFGPGTRLTVT.

The chain has TRBV6-4 and TRBJ1-2; the D is unclear. V lost 3 bases, J lost 7 bases, and 9 bases lay in between. The germline CDR1 and CDR2 sequences are MRHNA and SNTAGT. This CDR3 has 12 residues. This chain's CDR3 is CASSDSVGGYTF. In nucleotides, the CDR3 is TGTGCCAGCAGTGATAGTGTTGGTGGCTACACCTTC.

The chain links TRBV4-1 to TRBJ1-4, with D perhaps TRBD1 (6 bases). CDR3 length equals 16 residues. CDR1 is MGHRA, CDR2 YSYEKL, per germline. Trimming took off 1 base at V and 4 bases at J, with 13 bases between the two ends. This chain's CDR3 is CASSQGGARNNEKLFF. DNA for the CDR3: TGCGCCAGCAGCCAAGGGGGGGCACGTAATAATGAAAAACTGTTTTTT.

The chain joins TRBV25-1 to TRBJ2-7; 8 bases match TRBD1. The CDR3 totals 14 residues. Germline loops: CDR1 MGHDK, CDR2 SYGVNS. V was clipped by 4 bases and J by 6 bases; unmatched bases: 8. The CDR3 sequence: CASSADRGTGEQYF. In DNA, the CDR3 is TGTGCCAGCAGTGCAGACAGGGGAACAGGCGAGCAGTACTTC.

J is TRBJ2-3 and V is TRBV5-4; 9 nucleotides line up with TRBD2. V shed 6 bases and J 6 bases; nucleotides not matched to a gene: 8. The CDR3 loop spans 14 amino acids. Per germline, CDR1 SGHNT and CDR2 YYREEE (reference sequence). CDR3 region: CASKVAGGPDTQYF. In DNA form, the CDR3 reads TGTGCCAGCAAAGTGGCGGGAGGGCCTGATACGCAGTATTTT.